The 10 T cell receptor beta chains reported below all come from one sample, sequenced in a study of neurological immune-mediated disorders. One entry per CDR3 protein results from TCRdb running MiXCR on the 5' RACE reads. The sample has around 52,000 distinct CDR3 sequences, approximately 5.8% seen once. Sequences were obtained from CD4+ T cells from blood. The origin of the receptors is a woman under 30 with multiple sclerosis.

This clonotype was seen many times. The CDR3 bases are TGTGCCAGCAGCGGTACAGGGGGTTGGCCCCAGCATTTT. It yields the protein CASSGTGGWPQHF. The rearrangement uses TRBV7-8 and TRBJ1-5, with TRBD1 matching over 8 bases. The CDR3 totals 13 residues. V trimming: 5 bases; J trimming: 9 bases; junction bases outside the gene matches: 6. In germline, CDR1 is SGHVS, CDR2 FQNEAQ.

The table lists this clonotype with many counts. The chain employs TRBV20-1 and TRBJ2-2; the D gene is possibly TRBD1 (5 bases). Trimming took 0 bases from V and 6 from J, leaving 17 bases between them. Germline V CDR1 and CDR2: DFQATT, SNEGSKA (reference sequence). CDR3 length: 16 amino acids. CDR3 bases: TGCAGTGCTAGAGATCGGCAGGGTAGGATGTCCGGGGAGCTGTTTTTT. This translates into CSARDRQGRMSGELFF.

This clonotype was seen at least ten times. This chain joins TRBV5-1 and TRBJ2-2; 8 bases match TRBD2. The V gene end was trimmed by 1 base and the J gene end by 6 bases; junction bases not matched to a gene: 8. Per the germline V gene, CDR1 is SGHRS and CDR2 is YFSETQ. The length of the CDR3 is 16 residues. CDR3 nucleotides: TGCGCCAGCAGCTTGCCCAGCGGGAGTTTATCCGGGGAGCTGTTTTTT. Protein: CASSLPSGSLSGELFF. The whole variable domain, filled in from reference TRBV5-1 and TRBJ2-2, reads KAGVTQTPRYLIKTRGQQVTLSCSPISGHRSVSWYQQTPGQGLQFLFEYFSETQRNKGNFPGRFSGRQFSNSRSEMNVSTLELGDSALYLCASSLPSGSLSGELFFGEGSRLTVL.

There are many counts of this clonotype. The CDR3 protein is CASSAGAQGASEKLFF. CDR3 DNA: TGTGCCAGCAGCGCCGGTGCACAGGGGGCGAGTGAAAAACTGTTTTTT. The genes are TRBV5-5 and TRBJ1-4; TRBD1 aligns across 9 bases. The V and J ends lost 4 bases and 7 bases, in that order; junction bases with no gene match: 11. The germline CDR1 and CDR2 sequences are SGHKS and YYEKEE (reference sequence). The CDR3 contains 16 residues.

This clonotype has a count of ten or more. The chain combines TRBV29-1 with TRBJ2-2; D assignment may be TRBD1 or TRBD2 (5 bases each). Germline V gives CDR1 SQVTM, CDR2 ANQGSEA. Trimming took off 4 bases at V and 1 base at J, with 19 bases between the two ends. CDR3 size: 17 residues. CDR3 sequence reads: CSVGDRTGARNTGELFF. The CDR3, as DNA: TGCAGCGTTGGGGACCGGACCGGGGCACGGAACACCGGGGAGCTGTTTTTT.

This clonotype was recorded many times. This chain connects TRBV7-2 to TRBJ2-3; weak D call: TRBD2 (6 bases). Germline loops: CDR1 SGHTA, CDR2 FQGNSA. The CDR3 runs 16 residues. V dropped 2 bases and J dropped 7 bases, with 19 bases sitting between them. This chain's CDR3 is CASSLFTVTSPHTQYF. Here the CDR3 DNA reads TGTGCCAGCAGCTTATTTACCGTCACTAGCCCTCATACGCAGTATTTT.

This clonotype showed up many times. This chain's CDR3 is CATRGKGLEQETQYF. DNA for the CDR3: TGTGCCACACGGGGAAAGGGACTAGAGCAAGAGACCCAGTACTTC. This chain joins TRBV5-5 and TRBJ2-5; 8 bases align to TRBD2. V shed 9 bases, J shed 2 bases, and the junction held 12 bases outside the gene matches. The CDR3 spans 15 residues. Germline CDR1 and CDR2: SGHKS and YYEKEE (reference sequence).

This clonotype was recorded many times. V usage is TRBV6-1 and J usage is TRBJ2-7; 9 bases agree with TRBD2. In germline, CDR1 is MNHNS, CDR2 SASEGT. After removal of 4 bases from V and 1 base from J, the junction contained 5 bases not matched to a gene. The CDR3 sequence is 15 residues long. The CDR3 is CASSVGLAGSYEQYV. CDR3 in DNA: TGTGCCAGCAGTGTTGGTCTAGCGGGGTCCTACGAGCAGTACGTC.

This clonotype was counted ten times or more. This chain joins TRBV12-3 or TRBV12-4 and TRBJ1-1, with 7 bases fitting TRBD1. V shed 5 bases, J shed 11 bases, and the junction held 11 bases outside the gene matches. CDR3 length equals 13 residues. CDR3 in amino acids: CASSVKGAGSAFF. The CDR3 region has the DNA TGTGCCAGCAGTGTAAAGGGGGCGGGGTCGGCTTTCTTT.

There are many counts of this clonotype. The genes are TRBV20-1 and TRBJ2-2; 7 nucleotides line up with TRBD2. This CDR3 contains 14 residues. After removal of 6 bases from V and 5 bases from J, the junction contained 9 bases not matched to a gene. The germline gives CDR1 DFQATT, CDR2 SNEGSKA (reference sequence). The CDR3 sequence is CSALWGGGTGELFF. The DNA for the CDR3 is TGCAGTGCGCTCTGGGGGGGTGGGACCGGGGAGCTGTTTTTT.